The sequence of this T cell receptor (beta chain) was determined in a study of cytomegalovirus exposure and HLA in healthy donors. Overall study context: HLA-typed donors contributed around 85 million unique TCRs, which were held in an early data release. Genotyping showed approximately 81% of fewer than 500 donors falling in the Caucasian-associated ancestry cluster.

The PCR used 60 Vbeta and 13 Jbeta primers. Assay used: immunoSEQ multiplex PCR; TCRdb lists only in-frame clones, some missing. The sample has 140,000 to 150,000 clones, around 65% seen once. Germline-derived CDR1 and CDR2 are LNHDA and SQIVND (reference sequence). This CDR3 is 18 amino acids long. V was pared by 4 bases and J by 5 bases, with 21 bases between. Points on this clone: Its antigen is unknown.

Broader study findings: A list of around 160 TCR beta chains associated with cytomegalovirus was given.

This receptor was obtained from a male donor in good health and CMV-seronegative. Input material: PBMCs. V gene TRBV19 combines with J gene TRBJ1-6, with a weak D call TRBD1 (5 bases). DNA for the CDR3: TGTGCCAGTAGTAACCACAGGACGGCCTTAGGGGATAATTCACCCCTCCACTTT. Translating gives CASSNHRTALGDNSPLHF.